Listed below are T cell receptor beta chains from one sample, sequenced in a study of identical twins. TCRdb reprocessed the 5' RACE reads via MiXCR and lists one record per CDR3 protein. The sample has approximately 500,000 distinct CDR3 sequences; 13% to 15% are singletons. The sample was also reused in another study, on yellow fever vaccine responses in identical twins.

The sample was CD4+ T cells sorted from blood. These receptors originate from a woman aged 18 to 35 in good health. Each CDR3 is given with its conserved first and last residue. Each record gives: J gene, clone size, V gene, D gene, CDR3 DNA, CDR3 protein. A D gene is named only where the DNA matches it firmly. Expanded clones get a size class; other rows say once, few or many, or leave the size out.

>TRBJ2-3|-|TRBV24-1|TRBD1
TGTGCCACCAGCGCCCCACAGGGGGCCACAGATACGCAGTATTTT
CATSAPQGATDTQYF
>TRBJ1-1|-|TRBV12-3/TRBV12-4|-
TGTGCCAGCAGTTTTGCTGTGGGGAAACTGAACACTGAAGCTTTCTTT
CASSFAVGKLNTEAFF
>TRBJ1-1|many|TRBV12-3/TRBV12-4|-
TGTGCCAGCAGTTTCGGGGGCGCGGGAGCTTTCTTT
CASSFGGAGAFF
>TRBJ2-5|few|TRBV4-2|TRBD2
TGTGCCAGCAGCCAAGTGACTAGCGGGAGGGCCGAGGAGACCCAGTACTTC
CASSQVTSGRAEETQYF
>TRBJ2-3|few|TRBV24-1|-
TGTGCCACCAGTGATGGGCCAGATACGCAGTATTTT
CATSDGPDTQYF
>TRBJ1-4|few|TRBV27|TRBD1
TGTGCCAGCAGAACCCCGGGACAGGGGAATGAAAAACTGTTTTTT
CASRTPGQGNEKLFF
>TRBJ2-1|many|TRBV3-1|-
TGTGCCAGCAGCTCCCTTCCCGGGTCCTACAATGAGCAGTTCTTC
CASSSLPGSYNEQFF
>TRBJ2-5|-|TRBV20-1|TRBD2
TGCTGTGCTAGAAAACCTTTAGTAGCGGGAGCCTCCTTGTACCAAGAGACCCAGTACTTC
CCARKPLVAGASLYQETQYF
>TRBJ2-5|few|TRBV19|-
TGTGCCAGTAGCCCCTTGTCAACCGGGACGTTCGAAGAGACCCAGTACTTC
CASSPLSTGTFEETQYF
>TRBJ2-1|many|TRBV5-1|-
TGCGCCAGCAGCTTGGTCGTTAGCGCCTACAATGAGCAGTTCTTC
CASSLVVSAYNEQFF
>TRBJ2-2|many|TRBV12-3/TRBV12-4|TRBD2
TGTGCCAGCACCTGGCGGGGGTCGAACACCGGGGAGCTGTTTTTT
CASTWRGSNTGELFF
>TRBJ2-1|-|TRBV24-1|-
TGTGCCACCAGTACTATTAGGGCGGATGAGCAGTTCTTC
CATSTIRADEQFF
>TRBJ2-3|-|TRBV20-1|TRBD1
TGCAGTGCTAGAGGTCAGGGGGATATCACAGATACGCAGTATTTT
CSARGQGDITDTQYF
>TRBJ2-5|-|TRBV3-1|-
TGTGCCAGCAGCCAAGAAGGGACTGGGCTTGCTCGTCTGGAGACCCAGTACTTC
CASSQEGTGLARLETQYF
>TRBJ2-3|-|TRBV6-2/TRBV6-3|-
TGTGCCAGCAGTCCCCTAGGGGCGGGAAGAACAGATACGCAGTATTTT
CASSPLGAGRTDTQYF
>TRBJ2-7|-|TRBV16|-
TGTGCCAGCAGAGTGGGCAAAATGACTAGCAGGGGGGCCTACGAGCAGTACTTC
CASRVGKMTSRGAYEQYF
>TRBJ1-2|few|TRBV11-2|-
TGTGCCAGCAGCTCCCTTTGGCGAGGGTCCTATGGCTACACCTTC
CASSSLWRGSYGYTF
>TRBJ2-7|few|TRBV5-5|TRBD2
TGTGCCAGCACCCACGGGAGGCGTTACGAGCAGTACTTC
CASTHGRRYEQYF
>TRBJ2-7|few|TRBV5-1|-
TGCGCCAGCAGCTTGGCTGGGTACTCCGAGCAGTACTTC
CASSLAGYSEQYF
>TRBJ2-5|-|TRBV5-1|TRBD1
TGCGCCAGCAGCCGGACAGGTATAGAGACCCAGTACTTC
CASSRTGIETQYF
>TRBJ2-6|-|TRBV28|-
TGTGCCAGCAGGGGTCAGGGAACCTCTGGGGCCAACGTCCTGACTTTC
CASRGQGTSGANVLTF
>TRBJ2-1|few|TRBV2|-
TGTGCCAGCAGTGAAGAGAATGAGCAGTTCTTC
CASSEENEQFF
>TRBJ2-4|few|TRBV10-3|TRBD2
TGTGCCATCAGTCCGACTAGCGGGGAGGTCAAAAACATTCAGTACTTC
CAISPTSGEVKNIQYF
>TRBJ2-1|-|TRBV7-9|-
TGTGCCAGCAGCCCCGGGTCTGCTCCCTACAATGAGCAGTTCTTC
CASSPGSAPYNEQFF
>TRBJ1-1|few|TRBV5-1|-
TGCGCCAGCAGGGACGGTGGCTTCAACACTGAAGCTTTCTTT
CASRDGGFNTEAFF
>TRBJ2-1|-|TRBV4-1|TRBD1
TGCGCCAGCAGCCGAGCGGGACAGGGGACATACAATGAGCAGTTCTTC
CASSRAGQGTYNEQFF
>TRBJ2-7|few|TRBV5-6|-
TGTGCCAGCAGCTTGGGGACAGTCCTCTCCTACGAGCAGTACTTC
CASSLGTVLSYEQYF
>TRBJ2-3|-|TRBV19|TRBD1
TGTGCCAGTAGTACGGGACAGGTACTTGTCCCACAGTATTTT
CASSTGQVLVPQYF
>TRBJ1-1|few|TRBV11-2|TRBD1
TGTGCCAGCAGCAGAAACAGGGGGCACACTGAAGCTTTCTTT
CASSRNRGHTEAFF
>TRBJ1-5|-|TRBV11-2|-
TGTGCCAGCAGCTTATTTGGGTTGGGTCAGCCCCAGCATTTT
CASSLFGLGQPQHF
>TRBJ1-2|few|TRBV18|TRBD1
TGTGCCAGCTCATCCGGACAGGGTACCGGCGGCTACACCTTC
CASSSGQGTGGYTF
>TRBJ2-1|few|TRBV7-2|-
TGTGCCAGCAGCTTATGGCGGGGTTCAAGGAATGAGCAGTTCTTC
CASSLWRGSRNEQFF
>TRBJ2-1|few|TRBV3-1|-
TGTGCCAGCAGCCAGAATTTCGGTGCTATTTACAATGAGCAGTTCTTC
CASSQNFGAIYNEQFF
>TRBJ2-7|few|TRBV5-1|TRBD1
TGCGCCAGCAGCTTTGGACAGGGCAGCTCCTACGAGCAGTACTTC
CASSFGQGSSYEQYF
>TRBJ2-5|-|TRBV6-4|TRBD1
TGTGCCAGCAGCCGGACAGGGGGCCCGCGGGAGACCCAGTACTTC
CASSRTGGPRETQYF
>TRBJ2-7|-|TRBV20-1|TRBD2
TGCAGTGCTAGAGGGACTAGCGGGATCTACGAGCAGTACTTC
CSARGTSGIYEQYF
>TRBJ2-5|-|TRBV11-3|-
TGTGCCAGCAGCTTATCTCGGGAGCAAGAGACCCAGTACTTC
CASSLSREQETQYF
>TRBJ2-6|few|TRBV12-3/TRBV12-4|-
TGTGCCAGCAGACGGGACTCTGGGGCCAACGTCCTGACTTTC
CASRRDSGANVLTF
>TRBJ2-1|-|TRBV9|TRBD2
TGTGCCAGCAGCCCGAGCGGGAGGGCCTTTGGTGTGAATGAGCAGTTCTTC
CASSPSGRAFGVNEQFF
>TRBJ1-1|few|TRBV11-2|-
TGTGCCAGCAGCGGATCGAGGGGACTCACTGAAGCTTTCTTT
CASSGSRGLTEAFF
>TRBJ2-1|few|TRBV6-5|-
TGTGCCAGCAGTTACGATGTCCGTCCCTCCTACAATGAGCAGTTCTTC
CASSYDVRPSYNEQFF
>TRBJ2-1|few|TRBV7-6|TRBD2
TGTGCCAGCAGCCCCTACGGGACTAGCGCTGGCAATGAGCAGTTCTTC
CASSPYGTSAGNEQFF
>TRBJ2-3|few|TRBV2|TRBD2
TGTGCCAGCAGTGACCGGGGGGTTAGCACAGATACGCAGTATTTT
CASSDRGVSTDTQYF
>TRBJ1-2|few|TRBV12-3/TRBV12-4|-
TGTGCCAGCAGTTTTTCGGGGGGCTATGGCTACACCTTC
CASSFSGGYGYTF
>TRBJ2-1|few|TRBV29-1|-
TGCAGCGCAGGCGGGACAGTGGTTTGGGATGAGCAGTTCTTC
CSAGGTVVWDEQFF